This T cell receptor beta chain was found in a study of blood T cell repertoires in COVID-19. TCRdb's copy holds only in-frame clones and misses some; the assay was immunoSEQ multiplex PCR. The sample has some 250,000 clones; roughly 83% are singletons. The sample was peripheral blood. The receptor comes from a woman of 80 years or more with acute or convalescent COVID-19.

The DNA of the CDR3 is TGCAGTGCTAGTCGTAGAGGGCCGGACCTCTATGGCTACACCTTC. Translating it yields CSASRRGPDLYGYTF. The chain recombines TRBV20-1 with TRBJ1-2; no firm D call. The CDR3 extends over 15 amino acids. Germline V gene lookup returns CDR1 DFQATT and CDR2 SNEGSKA (reference sequence). The V and J ends lost 3 bases and 4 bases respectively, with 18 bases between them.